Presented here are 5 T cell receptor beta chains from one specimen sequenced in a study of molecular identifiers for immune sequencing clone quantification. MiXCR, run by TCRdb on the PCR reads, gives a single entry per CDR3 protein. The sample includes about 640,000 distinct CDR3 sequences, just under 20% seen only once; the top ten take about 0.9%. The sample consisted of naive CD8+ T cells from blood, with Jurkat cell RNA spiked in. Specified subset: FACS-sorted CD8+CD4-CCR7+CD45RA+ naive T cells. These receptors all stem from a human donor in good health. Some libraries in this study had Jurkat cell RNA spiked in.

The rearrangement links TRBV15 to TRBJ2-7, with 10 bases matching TRBD1. Germline V gene lookup returns CDR1 LNHNV and CDR2 YYDKDF (reference sequence). Losses at the gene ends were 4 bases for V and 4 bases for J; bases not matched to a gene: 4. CDR3 length: 14 amino acids. CDR3 coding DNA: TGTGCCACCAGCACCGGGACAGGGGATTACGAGCAGTACTTC. This encodes CATSTGTGDYEQYF.

In the case of this clonotype: A read error is possible here, since a much larger clone lies one base away. The chain combines TRBV28 with TRBJ2-5; D uncertain. The CDR3 extends over 17 amino acids. Germline assignment: CDR1 MDHEN and CDR2 SYDVKM. CDR3 protein: CASSFKIGAYDQETRYF. In nucleotides, the CDR3 is TGTGCCAGCAGTTTTAAGATAGGCGCCTATGACCAAGAGACCCGGTACTTC.

This clonotype was picked up many times. The rearrangement links TRBV28 to TRBJ2-7, with TRBD2 matching over 13 bases. V was clipped by 5 bases and J by 5 bases; unmatched bases: 3. Looked up from germline, CDR1 is MDHEN and CDR2 is SYDVKM. The CDR3 consists of 14 residues. The CDR3: CASSTGTSGNEQYF. The CDR3 region has the DNA TGTGCCAGCAGTACCGGGACTAGCGGGAACGAGCAGTACTTC. The whole variable domain, filled in from reference TRBV28 and TRBJ2-7, reads DVKVTQSSRYLVKRTGEKVFLECVQDMDHENMFWYRQDPGLGLRLIYFSYDVKMKEKGDIPEGYSVSREKKERFSLILESASTNQTSMYLCASSTGTSGNEQYFGPGTRLTVT.

This clonotype was seen at least ten times. The chain recombines TRBV12-3 or TRBV12-4 with TRBJ1-1; D is uncertain. V lost 7 bases to trimming and J lost 2 bases, with 14 bases between them. This CDR3 spans 14 amino acids. CDR3 residues: CASTYTRGNTEAFF. The CDR3 DNA reads TGTGCCAGCACCTATACGAGAGGTAACACTGAAGCTTTCTTT.

Concerning this clonotype: A much larger clone is a single base away; this may be a read error. This is likely a read error, given that the CDR3 carries no conserved phenylalanine or tryptophan at its end. V usage is TRBV2 and J usage is TRBJ2-3; 15 bases line up with TRBD2. The germline CDR1 and CDR2 sequences are SNHLY and FYNNEI. There are 19 residues in the CDR3. Trimming took 2 bases from V and 1 from J; bases not matched to a gene: 7. The CDR3 protein is CASSELGLAGGSGTDTQYL. As DNA, the CDR3 is TGTGCCAGCAGTGAATTGGGACTAGCGGGAGGTTCGGGCACAGATACGCAGTATCTT.